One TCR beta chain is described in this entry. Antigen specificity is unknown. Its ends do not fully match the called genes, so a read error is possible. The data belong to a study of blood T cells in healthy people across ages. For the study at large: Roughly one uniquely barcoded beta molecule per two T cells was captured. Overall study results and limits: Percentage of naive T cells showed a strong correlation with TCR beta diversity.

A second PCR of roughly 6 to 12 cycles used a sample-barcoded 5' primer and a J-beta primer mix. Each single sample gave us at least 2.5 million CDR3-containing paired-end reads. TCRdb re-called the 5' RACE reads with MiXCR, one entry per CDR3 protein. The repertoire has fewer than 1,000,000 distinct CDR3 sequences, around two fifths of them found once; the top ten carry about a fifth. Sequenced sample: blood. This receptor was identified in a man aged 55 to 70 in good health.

The CDR3 spells CANSSWTSPNNEQFF. The CDR3 bases are TGCGCCAACAGCTCGTGGACTAGCCCGAACAATGAGCAGTTCTTC. The V call is TRBV5-1, the J call TRBJ2-1; 8 nucleotides line up with TRBD2. Germline assignment: CDR1 SGHRS and CDR2 YFSETQ. This CDR3 is 15 amino acids long.